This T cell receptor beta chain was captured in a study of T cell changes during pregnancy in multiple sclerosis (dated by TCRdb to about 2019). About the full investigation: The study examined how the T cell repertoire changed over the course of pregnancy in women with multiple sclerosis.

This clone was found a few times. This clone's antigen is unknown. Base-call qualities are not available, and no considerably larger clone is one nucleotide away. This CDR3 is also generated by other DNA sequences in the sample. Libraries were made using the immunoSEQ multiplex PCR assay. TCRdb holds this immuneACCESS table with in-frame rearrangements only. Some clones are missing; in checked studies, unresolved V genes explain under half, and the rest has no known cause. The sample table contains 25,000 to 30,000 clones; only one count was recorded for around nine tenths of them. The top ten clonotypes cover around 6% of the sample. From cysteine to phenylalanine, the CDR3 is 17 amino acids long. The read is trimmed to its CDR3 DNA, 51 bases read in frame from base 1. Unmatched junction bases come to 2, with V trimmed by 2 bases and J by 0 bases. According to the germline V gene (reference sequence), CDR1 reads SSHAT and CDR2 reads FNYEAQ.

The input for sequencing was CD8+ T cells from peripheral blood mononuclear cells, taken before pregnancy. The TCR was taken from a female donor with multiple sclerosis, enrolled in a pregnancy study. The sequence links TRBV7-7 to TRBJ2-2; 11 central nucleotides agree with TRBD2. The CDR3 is CASSLRTSGPNTGELFF. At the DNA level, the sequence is TGTGCCAGCAGCTTAAGGACTAGCGGGCCGAACACCGGGGAGCTGTTTTTT.